The text below deals with one T cell receptor (beta chain). The sample originates from a study of OX40 agonist ivuxolimab in advanced cancers. Sequencing used immunoSEQ multiplex PCR; TCRdb keeps in-frame clones, though not all of them. This table holds roughly 68,000 clones, 86% found once. The V end was cut by 7 bases, the J end by 5 bases, with 14 bases between. Germline V gene sequence: CDR1 MNHNS, CDR2 SASEGT. The CDR3 runs 13 residues. Source: CD4+ or CD8+ T cells sorted from blood, taken in a trial of the OX40 agonist ivuxolimab. The chain uses TRBV6-1 and TRBJ1-2; D call uncertain. The sequence derives from an adult with an advanced solid tumor such as melanoma, head and neck, liver or kidney cancer. The chain's CDR3 is CASIPGRWYGYTF. The CDR3 DNA sequence: TGTGCCAGCATTCCGGGAAGATGGTATGGCTACACCTTC.